The 18 T cell receptor beta chains listed next were all sequenced from one sample in a study of monozygotic twins with inflammatory bowel disease. TCRdb derives one entry per CDR3 protein from the 5' RACE reads, leaving out DNA. The sample table sets out roughly 300,000 distinct CDR3 sequences. The specimen was blood. These receptors were collected from a human donor with ulcerative colitis or Crohn's disease, or a healthy co-twin of an affected twin (not recorded which).

The gene calls are TRBV6-6 and TRBJ1-5. Germline V gene data show CDR1 as MNHNY and CDR2 as SVGAGI (reference sequence). The CDR3 consists of 12 residues. The CDR3 loop is CASSYSDQPQHF.

V usage is TRBV10-3 and J usage is TRBJ2-1; TCRdb's D call of TRBD2 is untestable without DNA. Germline CDR1 ENHRY, CDR2 SYGVKD. This CDR3 region has 14 residues. The CDR3 is CAISLAGGWNDQFF.

This chain uses TRBV4-3 with TRBJ2-7; TCRdb proposes TRBD1, but this gene call is untestable without DNA. This CDR3 spans 17 amino acids. Germline CDR1 is LGHNA and CDR2 is YSLEER. The chain's CDR3 is CASSQIQGAMGRSEQYF.

The V call is TRBV20-1, the J call TRBJ2-5; TCRdb returns TRBD1, unconfirmable since there is no DNA. Germline assignment: CDR1 DFQATT and CDR2 SNEGSKA (reference sequence). The CDR3 covers 12 residues. The CDR3 protein is CSGLTGEETQYF.

The chain is built from TRBV24-1 and TRBJ1-1; absent DNA, TCRdb's TRBD1 call cannot be checked. CDR3 length: 12 amino acids. Germline V gene data show CDR1 as KGHDR and CDR2 as SFDVKD. The CDR3 here is CATSADWGEAFF.

The chain is built from TRBV3-1 and TRBJ2-1; TCRdb lists TRBD1, though no DNA is available to test this call. Germline-derived CDR1 and CDR2 are LGHDT and YNNKEL (reference sequence). The CDR3 loop spans 16 amino acids. CDR3 amino acids: CASSPPTGRGKTYQFF.

V usage is TRBV10-3 and J usage is TRBJ2-7. The CDR3 totals 12 residues. Germline-derived CDR1 and CDR2 are ENHRY and SYGVKD. CDR3 protein: CAIGRSSYEQYF.

The chain couples TRBV11-3 to TRBJ2-1; TCRdb's D gene call, TRBD2, goes unchecked for lack of DNA. Germline CDR1 SGHNT, CDR2 YENEEA. This CDR3 comprises 16 residues. The CDR3 reads CASSPQSVGLVGEQFF.

This chain uses TRBV30 with TRBJ1-2; with no DNA, the TCRdb D assignment of TRBD1 cannot be verified. The CDR3 loop spans 13 amino acids. Germline CDR1 GTSNPN, CDR2 SVGIG (reference sequence). CDR3 loop: CAWSRQGAYGYTF.

The V gene is TRBV5-4, the J gene TRBJ2-7. Germline V gene data show CDR1 as SGHNT and CDR2 as YYREEE (reference sequence). The CDR3 is 14 residues long. The CDR3 protein is CASSFSATSYEQYF. Drawing the rest from reference TRBV5-4 and TRBJ2-7, the complete variable domain is ETGVTQSPTHLIKTRGQQVTLRCSSQSGHNTVSWYQQALGQGPQFIFQYYREEENGRGNFPPRFSGLQFPNYSSELNVNALELDDSALYLCASSFSATSYEQYFGPGTRLTVT.

The V and J genes are TRBV29-1 and TRBJ2-3. There are 14 residues in the CDR3. Germline CDR1 is SQVTM and CDR2 is ANQGSEA. This CDR3 reads CSVTRREGTDTQYF.

V is TRBV6-2 or TRBV6-3 and J is TRBJ2-7; TCRdb designates TRBD1, a call that cannot be tested without DNA. Germline CDR1 MNHEY, CDR2 SVGEGT. The CDR3 spans 11 residues. CDR3 residues: CASSNGPGQYF.

CDR3: CASSLAGGHINEQFF. This sequence joins TRBV12-3 or TRBV12-4 and TRBJ2-1; TCRdb reports TRBD1, a call that lacks DNA to check it against. This CDR3 region has 15 residues.

The chain recombines TRBV18 with TRBJ1-3. Per the germline V gene, CDR1 is KGHSH and CDR2 is LQKENI. The CDR3 extends over 16 amino acids. The CDR3 loop is CASSPDKTEIGNTIYF.

CDR3 sequence reads: CASSQEGGAPYNEQFF. The rearrangement links TRBV3-1 to TRBJ2-1; the D gene TCRdb calls, TRBD1, cannot be checked with no DNA. CDR1 is LGHDT, CDR2 YNNKEL, per germline (reference sequence). This CDR3 is 16 amino acids long.

The chain combines TRBV5-6 with TRBJ1-3. Germline V gene sequence: CDR1 SGHDT, CDR2 YYEEEE. This CDR3 region has 12 residues. The CDR3 loop is CASSWGDNTIYF.

J is TRBJ2-7 and V is TRBV29-1; TCRdb returns TRBD1, unconfirmable since there is no DNA. Germline CDR1 is SQVTM and CDR2 is ANQGSEA. CDR3 size: 15 residues. This CDR3 is CSVEGGQGGLHEQYF.

The rearrangement joins TRBV7-2 to TRBJ2-1; TCRdb returns TRBD2, unconfirmable since there is no DNA. The V gene's germline CDR1 is SGHTA and CDR2 FQGNSA. The length of the CDR3 is 15 residues. The CDR3 sequence is CASSDTSGSPNEQFF.